This TCR beta chain was retrieved from a study of regulatory T cells in long-lasting Graves disease. This clonotype was observed many times. The CDR3 runs 16 residues. The junction had 9 bases not matched to a gene; V was cut back by 4 bases and J by 5 bases. CDR1 SGHRS and CDR2 YFSETQ come from the germline V gene. In building TCR beta libraries, iRepertoire HTBI primers were used together with Arm-PCR of CDR3 regions. TCRdb independently ran MiXCR on the multiplex PCR reads; one entry per CDR3 protein. In the table there are about 430,000 distinct CDR3 sequences, 15% of which are singletons. The time point was: newly diagnosed GD, antithyroid drugs for less than 3 months. Isolated PBMC RNA provided the starting material for the TCR library. The same data also contributed to another study, on T cells in Graves' hyperthyroidism and ophthalmopathy. That study reports: A first-round RT-PCR of the TCR CDR3 used the HTBI primer set. Most expanded thyroid clonotypes above 0.001 also appeared in blood.

The material was peripheral blood mononuclear cells (PBMCs), obtained at new diagnosis, from a patient treated with antithyroid drugs. The V and J genes are TRBV5-1 and TRBJ2-3; 11 bases map to TRBD2. The sequence was obtained from a woman aged 35 to 49 with Graves disease. CDR3 in DNA: TGCGCCAGCAGCGTATTAGCGGGAGGGCCGGAAGATACGCAGTATTTT. It specifies CASSVLAGGPEDTQYF.